The next 20 T cell receptor beta chains were all read from a single sample in a study of T cell repertoires in cytomegalovirus infection. Using its own MiXCR run on the reads, TCRdb lists one record per CDR3 protein. This sample carries approximately 1,000,000 distinct CDR3 sequences, approximately 33% of them seen once, and the ten largest clones take roughly 12%. No antigen has been assigned to these receptors. Sequencing used cultured CD8+ T cells from PBMCs, obtained from culture after CMV antigen stimulation. All receptors come from a human donor in good health (CMV status not recorded). Some clones in this sample may be carry-over from other donors' samples.

This clonotype came up a few times. The chain's CDR3 is CASRFMTTEAFF. The DNA of the CDR3 is TGTGCCAGCCGTTTTATGACCACTGAAGCTTTCTTT. The chain couples TRBV6-5 to TRBJ1-1; D remains unclear. The ends were cut back, 8 bases at V and 4 bases at J, with 11 bases in the middle. The CDR3 consists of 12 residues. Germline assignment: CDR1 MNHEY and CDR2 SVGAGI.

This clonotype has a count of ten or more. CDR3 loop: CASSYPPSGGYYEQYF. In DNA, the CDR3 is TGTGCCAGCAGCTATCCACCTAGCGGGGGGTACTACGAGCAGTACTTC. The chain couples TRBV7-8 to TRBJ2-7; 11 bases align to TRBD2. This CDR3 has 16 amino acids. Germline values: CDR1 SGHVS, CDR2 FQNEAQ. V trimming: 4 bases; J trimming: 3 bases; junction bases outside the gene matches: 8.

This chain connects TRBV28 to TRBJ2-1; D possibly uses TRBD1 or TRBD2 (5 bases each). CDR1 and CDR2 (germline): MDHEN, SYDVKM. This CDR3 has 15 residues. The V end was cut by 6 bases, the J end by 2 bases, with 14 bases between. In DNA, the CDR3 is TGTGCCAGCAGCTCAACACAGGAGGCCTACAATGAGCAGTTCTTC. Translation: CASSSTQEAYNEQFF.

This clonotype showed up just a few times. CDR3 in amino acids: CASSQDRQGSTEAFF. CDR3 DNA: TGCGCCAGCAGCCAAGATCGGCAGGGGAGCACTGAAGCTTTCTTT. The chain couples TRBV4-1 to TRBJ1-1; TRBD1 is a possible D gene (6 bases). This CDR3 comprises 15 residues. The germline V gene encodes CDR1 MGHRA and CDR2 YSYEKL. V was clipped by 0 bases and J by 4 bases, with 12 bases between them.

The chain is built from TRBV6-5 and TRBJ2-7; TRBD1 agrees at 7 bases. The V segment lost 5 bases and the J segment 2 bases; nucleotides outside the gene matches: 12. Germline V CDR1 and CDR2: MNHEY, SVGAGI. CDR3 size: 16 residues. DNA of the CDR3: TGTGCCAGCAGTCTCTCGTTGACAGGGACCACCTACGAGCAGTACTTC. Amino acid sequence: CASSLSLTGTTYEQYF.

The CDR3 region is CAIEGRGFSGDTDTQYF. The CDR3 nucleotides read TGTGCCATCGAGGGACGTGGATTCTCAGGGGACACAGATACGCAGTATTTT. This chain links TRBV6-2 or TRBV6-3 with TRBJ2-3; the D gene is possibly TRBD1 (6 bases). Germline CDR1 MNHEY, CDR2 SVGEGT. The CDR3 length is 17 residues. V dropped 10 bases and J dropped 2 bases, with 25 bases sitting between them.

This clonotype was recorded a few times. The V call is TRBV4-1, the J call TRBJ1-2, with TRBD1 identical over 7 bases. CDR1 MGHRA and CDR2 YSYEKL come from the germline V gene. V lost 5 bases and J lost 4; bases outside the gene matches: 10. The length of the CDR3 is 15 residues. The chain's CDR3 is CASSGSQGGGYGYTF. The CDR3 nucleotides are TGCGCCAGCAGCGGTTCCCAGGGGGGCGGCTATGGCTACACCTTC.

This clonotype was observed a handful of times. V gene TRBV6-6 combines with J gene TRBJ2-1; 7 bases agree with TRBD1. There are 17 residues in the CDR3. Germline V CDR1 and CDR2: MNHNY, SVGAGI (reference sequence). Trimming took 2 bases from V and 6 from J; bases not matched to a gene: 13. The CDR3 sequence is CASSYRAAGTVGNEQFF. The CDR3 region has the DNA TGTGCCAGCAGTTACAGGGCGGCAGGGACAGTCGGCAATGAGCAGTTCTTC.

V gene TRBV4-3 combines with J gene TRBJ2-1; 8 positions agree with TRBD2. The CDR3 contains 17 residues. Germline CDR1 reads LGHNA; CDR2 reads YSLEER. V trimming: 0 bases; J trimming: 5 bases; junction bases outside the gene matches: 9. CDR3 region: CASSQDWVAGTNNEQFF. The DNA for the CDR3 is TGCGCCAGCAGCCAAGATTGGGTAGCGGGGACCAACAATGAGCAGTTCTTC.

This clonotype was recorded a few times. This chain links TRBV2 with TRBJ2-1; D ambiguous. Trimming shortened V by 6 bases and J by 7 bases, and 10 bases separated the two germline ends. The V gene's germline CDR1 is SNHLY and CDR2 FYNNEI. There are 12 residues in the CDR3. CDR3 region: CASRGALNEQFF. CDR3 in DNA: TGTGCCAGCAGAGGAGCCCTGAATGAGCAGTTCTTC.

The chain uses TRBV7-8 and TRBJ1-5; tentatively, D is TRBD1 (6 bases). Germline V gene lookup returns CDR1 SGHVS and CDR2 FQNEAQ. V shed 1 base and J shed 7 bases, with 14 bases lying between them. CDR3 length equals 15 residues. The CDR3 DNA is TGTGCCAGCAGCTTAGACAACAGGGTCGGGCAGCCCCAGCATTTT. Protein sequence: CASSLDNRVGQPQHF.

This clonotype was seen a single time. J is TRBJ1-1 and V is TRBV6-4; no reliable D call. Germline V lookup: CDR1 MRHNA, CDR2 SNTAGT. CDR3 size: 14 residues. V was clipped by 0 bases and J by 4 bases, with 9 bases between them. CDR3 sequence: CASSDSKGATEAFF. CDR3 in DNA: TGTGCCAGCAGTGACTCGAAGGGTGCCACTGAAGCTTTCTTT.

This clonotype was observed a handful of times. The chain links TRBV27 to TRBJ2-7; D is unresolved. Trimming took off 3 bases at V and 3 bases at J, with 12 bases between the two ends. CDR3 size: 14 residues. Germline CDR1 reads MNHEY; CDR2 reads SMNVEV (reference sequence). The CDR3 here is CASSFSSLGYEQYF. The DNA for the CDR3 is TGTGCCAGCAGTTTTTCCAGCCTGGGCTACGAGCAGTACTTC.

This clonotype appeared once. The J gene is TRBJ2-2, the V gene TRBV7-9; D call uncertain. CDR3 length: 16 residues. Per germline, CDR1 SEHNR and CDR2 FQNEAQ (reference sequence). V lost 6 bases to trimming and J lost 1 base, with 15 bases between them. In nucleotides, the CDR3 is TGTGCCAGCAGTCTAGACCCCACCGGGAACACCGGGGAGCTGTTTTTT. It specifies CASSLDPTGNTGELFF.

This clonotype came up a few times. The chain is built from TRBV15 and TRBJ1-5; D remains ambiguous. The CDR3 runs to 13 residues. Looked up from germline, CDR1 is LNHNV and CDR2 is YYDKDF (reference sequence). V was pared by 4 bases and J by 2 bases, with 6 bases between. CDR3 nucleotides: TGTGCCACCAGCATCTCAGGCAATCAGCCCCAGCATTTT. Amino acids: CATSISGNQPQHF.

This chain uses TRBV7-9 with TRBJ2-5; D is undetermined. This CDR3 is 13 amino acids long. Per the germline V gene, CDR1 is SEHNR and CDR2 is FQNEAQ (reference sequence). Trimming shortened V by 6 bases and J by 5 bases, and 13 bases separated the two germline ends. CDR3 bases: TGTGCCAGCAGACGGGTCAGCCGGGAGACCCAGTACTTC. It is translated as CASRRVSRETQYF. The full variable domain, rest sourced from reference TRBV7-9 and TRBJ2-5, is DTGVSQNPRHKITKRGQNVTFRCDPISEHNRLYWYRQTLGQGPEFLTYFQNEAQLEKSRLLSDRFSAERPKGSFSTLEIQRTEQGDSAMYLCASRRVSRETQYFGPGTRLLVL.

The rearrangement joins TRBV27 to TRBJ1-2; D is perhaps TRBD1 (5 bases). The CDR3 extends over 15 amino acids. The V gene lost 0 bases and the J gene lost 3 bases, with 11 bases spanning the gap. Germline assignment: CDR1 MNHEY and CDR2 SMNVEV (reference sequence). CDR3 region: CASSLSWGSDYGYTF. The CDR3 nucleotides are TGTGCCAGCAGTTTATCGTGGGGGTCGGACTATGGCTACACCTTC.

The chain carries TRBV18 and TRBJ2-1; D might be TRBD2 (5 bases). The V gene lost 4 bases and the J gene lost 5 bases, with 15 bases spanning the gap. The CDR3 sequence is 15 residues long. Germline V gene lookup returns CDR1 KGHSH and CDR2 LQKENI. CDR3 DNA sequence: TGTGCCAGCTCACTCGACACTAGAGCTCACAATGAGCAGTTCTTC. Its translation is CASSLDTRAHNEQFF. Full variable domain (remainder filled in from reference TRBV18 and TRBJ2-1): NAGVMQNPRHLVRRRGQEARLRCSPMKGHSHVYWYRQLPEEGLKFMVYLQKENIIDESGMPKERFSAEFPKEGPSILRIQQVVRGDSAAYFCASSLDTRAHNEQFFGPGTRLTVL.

V usage is TRBV11-3 and J usage is TRBJ1-2; D is uncertain. Germline V gene lookup returns CDR1 SGHNT and CDR2 YENEEA. The CDR3 runs 13 residues. V was cut by 3 bases and J by 8 bases, with 13 bases left in between. The CDR3 DNA reads as TGTGCCAGCAGCTTCGGCCCTCCGGGCGGCTACACCTTC. This encodes CASSFGPPGGYTF.

V usage is TRBV11-2 and J usage is TRBJ2-1, with TRBD1 matching 8 bases. Germline V gene data show CDR1 as SGHAT and CDR2 as FQNNGV. Trimming removed 5 bases from V and 1 base from J; junction bases left unmatched: 10. This CDR3 spans 17 amino acids. CDR3: CASSPLRTGTSYNEQFF. CDR3 sequence (DNA): TGTGCCAGCAGCCCACTCCGGACAGGGACGTCCTACAATGAGCAGTTCTTC.